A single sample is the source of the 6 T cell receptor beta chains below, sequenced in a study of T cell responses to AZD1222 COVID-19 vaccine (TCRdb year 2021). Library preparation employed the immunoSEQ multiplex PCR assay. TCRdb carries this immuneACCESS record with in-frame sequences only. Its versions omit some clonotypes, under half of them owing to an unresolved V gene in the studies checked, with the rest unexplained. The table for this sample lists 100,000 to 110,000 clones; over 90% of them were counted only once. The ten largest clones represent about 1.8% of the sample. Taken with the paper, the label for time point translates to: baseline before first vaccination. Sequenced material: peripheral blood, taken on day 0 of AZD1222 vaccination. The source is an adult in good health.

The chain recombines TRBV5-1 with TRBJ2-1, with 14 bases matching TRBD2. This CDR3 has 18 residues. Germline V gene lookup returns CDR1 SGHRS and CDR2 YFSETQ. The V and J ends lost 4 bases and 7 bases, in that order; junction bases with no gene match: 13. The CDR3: CASSQGLAGGKVNNEQFF. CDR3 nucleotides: TGCGCCAGCAGCCAAGGACTAGCGGGAGGAAAAGTAAATAATGAGCAGTTCTTC.

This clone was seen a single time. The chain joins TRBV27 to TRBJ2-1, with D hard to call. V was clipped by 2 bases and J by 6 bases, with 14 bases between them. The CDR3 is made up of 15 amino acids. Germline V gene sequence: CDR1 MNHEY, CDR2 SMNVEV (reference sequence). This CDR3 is CASSLVSLGSNEQFF. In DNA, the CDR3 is TGTGCCAGCAGTTTAGTGAGTCTCGGAAGCAATGAGCAGTTCTTC.

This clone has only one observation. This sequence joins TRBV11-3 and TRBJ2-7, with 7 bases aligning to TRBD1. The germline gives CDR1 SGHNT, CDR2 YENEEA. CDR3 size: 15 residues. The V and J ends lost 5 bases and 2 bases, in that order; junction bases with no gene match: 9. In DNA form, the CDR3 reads TGTGCCAGCAGCCAAGACAGGGATCCCCCCTACGAGCAGTACTTC. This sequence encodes CASSQDRDPPYEQYF.

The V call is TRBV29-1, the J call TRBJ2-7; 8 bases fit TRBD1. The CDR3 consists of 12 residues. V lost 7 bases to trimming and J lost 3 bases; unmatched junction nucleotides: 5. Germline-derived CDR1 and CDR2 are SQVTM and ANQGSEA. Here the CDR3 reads CSAAGTGYEQYF. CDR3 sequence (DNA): TGCAGCGCCGCCGGGACAGGCTACGAGCAGTACTTC.

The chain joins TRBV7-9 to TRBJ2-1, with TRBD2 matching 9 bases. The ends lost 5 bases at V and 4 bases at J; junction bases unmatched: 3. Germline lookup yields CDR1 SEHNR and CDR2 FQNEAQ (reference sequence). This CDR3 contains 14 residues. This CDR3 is CASSPTSGYNEQFF. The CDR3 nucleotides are TGTGCCAGCAGCCCGACTAGCGGATACAATGAGCAGTTCTTC.

The chain's CDR3 is CASSRPPGQGAYEQYF. The CDR3 DNA reads TGTGCCAGCAGTAGACCCCCGGGACAGGGGGCCTACGAGCAGTACTTC. The chain couples TRBV28 to TRBJ2-7; TRBD1 aligns across 11 bases. CDR1 and CDR2 from the germline V gene are MDHEN and SYDVKM. V shed 5 bases, J shed 2 bases, and the junction held 8 bases outside the gene matches. This CDR3 comprises 16 residues.